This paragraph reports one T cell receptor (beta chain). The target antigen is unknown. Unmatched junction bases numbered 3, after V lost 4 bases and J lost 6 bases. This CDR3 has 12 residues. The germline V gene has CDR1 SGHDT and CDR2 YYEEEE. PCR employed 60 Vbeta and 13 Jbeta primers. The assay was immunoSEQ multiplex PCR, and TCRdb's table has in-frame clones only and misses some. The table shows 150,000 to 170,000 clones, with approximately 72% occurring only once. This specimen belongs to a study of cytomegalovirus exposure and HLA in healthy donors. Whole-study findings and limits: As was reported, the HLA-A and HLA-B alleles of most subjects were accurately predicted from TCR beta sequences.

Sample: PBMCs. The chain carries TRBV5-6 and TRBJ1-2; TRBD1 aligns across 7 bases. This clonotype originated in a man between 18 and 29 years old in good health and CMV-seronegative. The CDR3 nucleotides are TGTGCCAGCAGCCCGACAGGGAATGGCTACACCTTC. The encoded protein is CASSPTGNGYTF.